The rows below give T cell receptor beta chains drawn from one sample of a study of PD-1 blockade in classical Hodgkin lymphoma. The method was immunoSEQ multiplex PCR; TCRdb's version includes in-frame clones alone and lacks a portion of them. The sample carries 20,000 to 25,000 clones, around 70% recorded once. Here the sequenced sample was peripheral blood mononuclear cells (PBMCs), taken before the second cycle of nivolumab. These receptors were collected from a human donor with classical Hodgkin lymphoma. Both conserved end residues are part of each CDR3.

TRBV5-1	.	CASSLSGRGTHEQYF
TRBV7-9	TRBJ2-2	CASSLRQQNTGELFF
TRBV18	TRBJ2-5	CASSLARETQYF
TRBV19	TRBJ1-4	CASTLGVTNEKLFF
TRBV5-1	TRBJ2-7	CASTPGRLSYEQYF
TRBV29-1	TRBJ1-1	CSAAGVDNEAFF
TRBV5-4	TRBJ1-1	CASSLAGPGNTEAFF
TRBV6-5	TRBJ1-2	CASSSMTGGNYGYTF
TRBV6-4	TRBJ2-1	CASSDSGGLGNEQFF
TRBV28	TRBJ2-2	CASSGPDRVPGELFF
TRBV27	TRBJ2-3	CASGQNRGEASTDTQYF
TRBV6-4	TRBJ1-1	CASSEEVNTEAFF
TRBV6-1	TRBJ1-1	CASSKKNTEAFF
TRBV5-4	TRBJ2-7	CASSQNRGYEQYF
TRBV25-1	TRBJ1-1	CASSFDPKKRAFF
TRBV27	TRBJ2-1	CASSRAGSSYNEQFF
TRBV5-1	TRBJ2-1	CASSLIGLAGGNEQFF